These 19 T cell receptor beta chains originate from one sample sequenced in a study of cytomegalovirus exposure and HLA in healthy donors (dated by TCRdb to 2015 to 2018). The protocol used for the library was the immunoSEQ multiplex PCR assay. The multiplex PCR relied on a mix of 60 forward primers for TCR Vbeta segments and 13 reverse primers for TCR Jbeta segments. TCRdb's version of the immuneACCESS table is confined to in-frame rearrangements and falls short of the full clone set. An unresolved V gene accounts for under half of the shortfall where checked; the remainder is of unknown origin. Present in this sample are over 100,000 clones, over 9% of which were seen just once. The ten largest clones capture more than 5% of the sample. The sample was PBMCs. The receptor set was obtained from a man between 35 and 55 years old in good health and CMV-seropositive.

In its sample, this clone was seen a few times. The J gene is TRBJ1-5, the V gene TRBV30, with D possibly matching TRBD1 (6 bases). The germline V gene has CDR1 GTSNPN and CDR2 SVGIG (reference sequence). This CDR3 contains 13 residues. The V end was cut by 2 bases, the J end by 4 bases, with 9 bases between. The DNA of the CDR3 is TGTGCCTGGAGTCCAAGGGGGAATCAGCCCCAGCATTTT. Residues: CAWSPRGNQPQHF.

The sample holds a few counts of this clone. The CDR3, as DNA: TGTGCCAGCAGCGTACCGGGGGGCGGGTCCACAGATACGCAGTATTTT. Its protein is CASSVPGGGSTDTQYF. The chain employs TRBV9 and TRBJ2-3, with TRBD2 as a possible D gene (7 bases). The germline gives CDR1 SGDLS, CDR2 YYNGEE. Trimming removed 1 base from V and 2 bases from J, with 14 bases in between. This CDR3 comprises 16 residues.

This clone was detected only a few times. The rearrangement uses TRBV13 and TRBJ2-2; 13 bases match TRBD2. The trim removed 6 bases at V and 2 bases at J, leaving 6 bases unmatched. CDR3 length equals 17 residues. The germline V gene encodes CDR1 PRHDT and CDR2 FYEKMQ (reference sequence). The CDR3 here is CASRTGTSGVNTGELFF. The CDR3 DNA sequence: TGTGCCAGCAGAACCGGGACTAGCGGGGTAAACACCGGGGAGCTGTTTTTT.

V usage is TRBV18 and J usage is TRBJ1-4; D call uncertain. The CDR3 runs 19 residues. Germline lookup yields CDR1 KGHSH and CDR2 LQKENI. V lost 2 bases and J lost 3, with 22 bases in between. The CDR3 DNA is TGTGCCAGCTCACCAAGGTCGGCGGCAAATCCGCTAGCTAATGAAAAACTGTTTTTT. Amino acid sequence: CASSPRSAANPLANEKLFF.

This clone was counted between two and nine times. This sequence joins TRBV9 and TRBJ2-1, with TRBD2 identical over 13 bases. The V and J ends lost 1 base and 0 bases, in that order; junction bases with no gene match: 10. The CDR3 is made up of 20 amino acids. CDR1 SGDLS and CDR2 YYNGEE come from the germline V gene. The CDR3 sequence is CASSVFGGTSGANSYNEQFF. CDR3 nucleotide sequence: TGTGCCAGCAGCGTATTTGGGGGGACTAGCGGGGCTAACTCCTACAATGAGCAGTTCTTC.

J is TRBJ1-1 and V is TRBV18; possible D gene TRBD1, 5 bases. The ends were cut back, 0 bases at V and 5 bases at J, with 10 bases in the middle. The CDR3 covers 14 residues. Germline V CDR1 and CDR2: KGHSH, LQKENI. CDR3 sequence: CASSPPGEGTEAFF. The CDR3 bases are TGTGCCAGCTCACCACCAGGGGAGGGGACTGAAGCTTTCTTT.

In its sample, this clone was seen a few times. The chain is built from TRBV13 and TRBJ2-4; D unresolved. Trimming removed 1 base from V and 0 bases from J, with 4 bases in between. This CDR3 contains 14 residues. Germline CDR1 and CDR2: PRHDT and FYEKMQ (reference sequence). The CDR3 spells CASSLELAKNIQYF. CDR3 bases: TGTGCCAGCAGCTTAGAACTAGCCAAAAACATTCAGTACTTC.

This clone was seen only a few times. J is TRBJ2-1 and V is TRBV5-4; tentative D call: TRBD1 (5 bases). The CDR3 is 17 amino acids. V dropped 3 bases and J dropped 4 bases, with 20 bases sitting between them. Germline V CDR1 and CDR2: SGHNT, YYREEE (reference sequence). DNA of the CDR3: TGTGCCAGCAGCTCGGAGAATCCAGGGTTTGGGTACAATGAGCAGTTCTTC. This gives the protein CASSSENPGFGYNEQFF.

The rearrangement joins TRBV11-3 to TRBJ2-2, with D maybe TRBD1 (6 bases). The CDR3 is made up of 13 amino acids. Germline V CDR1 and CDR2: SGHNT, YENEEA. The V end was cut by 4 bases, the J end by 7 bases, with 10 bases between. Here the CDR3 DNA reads TGTGCCAGCAGCTCGACAGGACGCGGGGAGCTGTTTTTT. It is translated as CASSSTGRGELFF.

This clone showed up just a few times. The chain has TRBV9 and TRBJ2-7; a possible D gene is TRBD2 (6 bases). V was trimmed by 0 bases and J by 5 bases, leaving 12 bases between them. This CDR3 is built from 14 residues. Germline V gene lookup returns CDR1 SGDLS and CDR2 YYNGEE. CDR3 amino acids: CASSVGLGRNEQYF. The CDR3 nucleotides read TGTGCCAGCAGCGTAGGACTAGGTAGGAACGAGCAGTACTTC. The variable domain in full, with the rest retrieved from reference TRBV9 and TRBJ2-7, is DSGVTQTPKHLITATGQRVTLRCSPRSGDLSVYWYQQSLDQGLQFLIQYYNGEERAKGNILERFSAQQFPDLHSELNLSSLELGDSALYFCASSVGLGRNEQYFGPGTRLTVT.

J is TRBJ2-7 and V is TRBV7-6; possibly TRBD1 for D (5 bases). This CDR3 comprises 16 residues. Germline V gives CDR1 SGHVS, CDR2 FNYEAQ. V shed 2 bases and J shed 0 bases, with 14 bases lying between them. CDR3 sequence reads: CASSLRPTGNSYEQYF. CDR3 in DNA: TGTGCCAGCAGCTTAAGGCCTACAGGTAACTCCTACGAGCAGTACTTC.

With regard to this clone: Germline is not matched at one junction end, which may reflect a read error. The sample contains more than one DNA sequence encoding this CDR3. The CDR3 DNA follows: TGTGCCAGCTCACTATACGGGACAGCGGATCAGCCCCAGCACTTT. Amino acids: CASSLYGTADQPQHF. J is TRBJ1-5 and V is TRBV18; 7 bases align to TRBD1. The germline V gene encodes CDR1 KGHSH and CDR2 LQKENI. The length of the CDR3 is 15 residues.

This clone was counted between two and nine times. For the CDR3, the DNA is TGTGCCAGCAGCCAACGACAGGGTTCATACGAGCAGTACTTC. Its protein is CASSQRQGSYEQYF. This chain joins TRBV5-6 and TRBJ2-7; 7 bases line up with TRBD1. V shed 4 bases and J 4 bases; nucleotides not matched to a gene: 8. The CDR3 covers 14 residues. CDR1 and CDR2 (germline): SGHDT, YYEEEE.

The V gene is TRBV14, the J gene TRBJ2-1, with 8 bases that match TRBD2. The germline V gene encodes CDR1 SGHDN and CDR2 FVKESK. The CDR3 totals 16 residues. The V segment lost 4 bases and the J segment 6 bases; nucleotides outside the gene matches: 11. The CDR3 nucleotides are TGTGCCAGCAGCCGAGGTACTAGCGGAGGGGGCAATGAGCAGTTCTTC. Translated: CASSRGTSGGGNEQFF.

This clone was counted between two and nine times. DNA of the CDR3: TGTGCCAGCAGTTCCCTTATCGGGGGAACTAATGAAAAACTGTTTTTT. The encoded protein is CASSSLIGGTNEKLFF. This sequence joins TRBV27 and TRBJ1-4; tentative D call: TRBD1 (5 bases). Trimming removed 4 bases from V and 1 base from J, with 13 bases in between. The CDR3 sequence is 16 residues long. CDR1 is MNHEY, CDR2 SMNVEV, per germline (reference sequence). Full variable domain (outside the CDR3, taken from reference TRBV27 and TRBJ1-4): EAQVTQNPRYLITVTGKKLTVTCSQNMNHEYMSWYRQDPGLGLRQIYYSMNVEVTDKGDVPEGYKVSRKEKRNFPLILESPSPNQTSLYFCASSSLIGGTNEKLFFGSGTQLSVL.

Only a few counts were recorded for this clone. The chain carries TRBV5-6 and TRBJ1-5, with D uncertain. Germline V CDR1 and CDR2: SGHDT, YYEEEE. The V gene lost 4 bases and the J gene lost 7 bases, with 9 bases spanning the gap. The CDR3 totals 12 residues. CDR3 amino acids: CASSQEGQPQHF. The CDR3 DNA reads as TGTGCCAGCAGCCAGGAGGGCCAGCCCCAGCATTTT.

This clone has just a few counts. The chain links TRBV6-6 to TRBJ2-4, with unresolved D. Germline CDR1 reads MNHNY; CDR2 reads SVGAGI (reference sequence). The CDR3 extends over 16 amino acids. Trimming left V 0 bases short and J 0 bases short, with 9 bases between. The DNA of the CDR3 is TGTGCCAGCAGTTACTCGTGGCGGTTAGCCAAAAACATTCAGTACTTC. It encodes CASSYSWRLAKNIQYF.

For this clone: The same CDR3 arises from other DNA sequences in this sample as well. CDR3 sequence: CAWSLGQGSGYTF. CDR3 in DNA: TGTGCCTGGAGTCTTGGACAGGGATCGGGCTACACCTTC. This rearrangement joins TRBV30 to TRBJ1-2; TRBD1 aligns across 8 bases. V dropped 2 bases and J dropped 8; count of bases not matched to a gene: 7. This CDR3 comprises 13 residues. Germline-derived CDR1 and CDR2 are GTSNPN and SVGIG (reference sequence).

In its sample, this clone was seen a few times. CDR3 bases: TGTGCCAGCAGCGACACCGGGACAGGGCTATACGAGCAGTACTTC. Amino acid sequence: CASSDTGTGLYEQYF. The V gene is TRBV7-2, the J gene TRBJ2-7, with 9 bases lining up with TRBD1. The CDR3 has 15 residues. CDR1 SGHTA and CDR2 FQGNSA come from the germline V gene. V was pared by 5 bases and J by 4 bases, with 9 bases of the junction left unmatched.